This T cell receptor (beta chain) was found in a study of cytomegalovirus exposure and HLA in healthy donors. This PCR relied on a set of 60 Vbeta primers and 13 Jbeta primers. Repertoires were generated with immunoSEQ multiplex PCR, while TCRdb's copy carries only in-frame clones and drops some. The table shows fewer than 250,000 clones, with around 80% occurring only once. The ends lost 3 bases at V and 7 bases at J; junction bases unmatched: 4. This CDR3 spans 14 amino acids. Germline lookup yields CDR1 SGHRS and CDR2 YFSETQ. The chain joins TRBV5-1 to TRBJ1-2, with 12 bases identical to TRBD1. The sequence derives from a man aged 35 to 55 in good health and CMV-seronegative. The sequencing sample was made of PBMCs. The CDR3 sequence is CASSSGQGAFGYTF. The CDR3 DNA reads as TGCGCCAGCAGCTCGGGACAGGGGGCGTTTGGCTACACCTTC. The full variable domain, completed using reference TRBV5-1 and TRBJ1-2, is KAGVTQTPRYLIKTRGQQVTLSCSPISGHRSVSWYQQTPGQGLQFLFEYFSETQRNKGNFPGRFSGRQFSNSRSEMNVSTLELGDSALYLCASSSGQGAFGYTFGSGTRLTVV.